This TCR beta chain was identified in a study of blood T cell repertoires in COVID-19. Study summary: PBMCs, B-cell-depleted T cells, or T cells provided the cDNA or gDNA that made up the material.

Profiled with immunoSEQ multiplex PCR; TCRdb holds only in-frame clones, not every one. Of 150,000 or so clones listed, 80% to 90% are singletons. Seattle patient enrollment occurred during active infection, with longitudinal follow-up thereafter. The sample comprised peripheral blood. The TCR sequence derives from a man aged 18 to 35 with COVID-19, enrolled during active disease.

The CDR3 loop is CASTYGGDIQYF. Here the CDR3 DNA reads TGTGCCAGTACCTATGGCGGGGACATTCAGTACTTC. The chain recombines TRBV19 with TRBJ2-4, with D possibly TRBD2 on 6 matching bases. The CDR3 runs to 12 residues. The V end lost 7 bases, the J end lost 8 bases, and 12 bases lay between the germline ends. Germline loops: CDR1 LNHDA, CDR2 SQIVND (reference sequence).